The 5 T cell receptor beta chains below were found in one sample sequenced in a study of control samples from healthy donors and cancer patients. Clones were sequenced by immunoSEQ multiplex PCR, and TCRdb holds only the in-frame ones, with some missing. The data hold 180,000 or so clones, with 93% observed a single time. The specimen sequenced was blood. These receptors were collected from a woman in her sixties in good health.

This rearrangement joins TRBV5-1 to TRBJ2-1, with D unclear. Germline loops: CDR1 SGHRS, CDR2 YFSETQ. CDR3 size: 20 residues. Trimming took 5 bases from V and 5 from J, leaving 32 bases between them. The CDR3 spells CASRPDSDDPRGWLNNEQFF. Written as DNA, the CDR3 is TGCGCCAGCAGACCCGACTCGGACGACCCTCGAGGCTGGCTTAACAATGAGCAGTTCTTC.

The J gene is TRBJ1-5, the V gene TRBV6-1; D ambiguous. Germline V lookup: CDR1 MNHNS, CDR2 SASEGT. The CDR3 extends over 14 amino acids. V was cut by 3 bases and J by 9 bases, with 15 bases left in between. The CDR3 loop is CASSDGLSITPQHF. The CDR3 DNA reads TGTGCCAGCAGTGATGGGCTTTCAATCACGCCCCAGCATTTT.

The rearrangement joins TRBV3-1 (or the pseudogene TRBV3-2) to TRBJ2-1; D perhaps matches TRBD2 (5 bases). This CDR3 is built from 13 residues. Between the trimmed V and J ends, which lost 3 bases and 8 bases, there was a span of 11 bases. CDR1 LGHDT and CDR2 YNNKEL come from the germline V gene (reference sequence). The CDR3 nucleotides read TGTGCCAGCAGCCACGTTACGGAGGATGAGCAGTTCTTC. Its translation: CASSHVTEDEQFF.

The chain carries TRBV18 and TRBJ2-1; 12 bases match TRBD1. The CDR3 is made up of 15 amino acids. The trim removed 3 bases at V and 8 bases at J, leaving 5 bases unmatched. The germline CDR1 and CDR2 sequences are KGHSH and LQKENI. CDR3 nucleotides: TGTGCCAGCTCACCTGGGACAGGGGGCTTCCATGAGCAGTTCTTC. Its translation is CASSPGTGGFHEQFF.

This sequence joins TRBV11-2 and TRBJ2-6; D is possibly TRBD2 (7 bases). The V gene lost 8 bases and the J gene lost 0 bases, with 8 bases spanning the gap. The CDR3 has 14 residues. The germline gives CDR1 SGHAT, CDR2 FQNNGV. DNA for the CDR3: TGTGCCAGCGGGGGGGCCTCTGGGGCCAACGTCCTGACTTTC. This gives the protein CASGGASGANVLTF.